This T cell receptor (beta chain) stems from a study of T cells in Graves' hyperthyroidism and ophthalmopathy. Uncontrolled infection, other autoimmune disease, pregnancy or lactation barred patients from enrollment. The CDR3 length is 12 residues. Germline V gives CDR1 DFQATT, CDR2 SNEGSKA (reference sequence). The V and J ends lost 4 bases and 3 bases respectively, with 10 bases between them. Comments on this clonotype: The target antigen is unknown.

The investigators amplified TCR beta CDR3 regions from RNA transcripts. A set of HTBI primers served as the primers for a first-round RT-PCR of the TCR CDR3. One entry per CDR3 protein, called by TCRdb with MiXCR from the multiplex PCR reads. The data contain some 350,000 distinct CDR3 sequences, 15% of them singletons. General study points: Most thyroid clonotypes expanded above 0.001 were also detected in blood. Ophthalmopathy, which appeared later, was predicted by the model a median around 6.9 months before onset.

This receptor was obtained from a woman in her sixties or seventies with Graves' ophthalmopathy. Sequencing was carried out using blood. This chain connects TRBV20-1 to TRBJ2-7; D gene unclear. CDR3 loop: CSAKLGNYEQYF. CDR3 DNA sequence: TGCAGTGCTAAGTTAGGGAACTACGAGCAGTACTTC.